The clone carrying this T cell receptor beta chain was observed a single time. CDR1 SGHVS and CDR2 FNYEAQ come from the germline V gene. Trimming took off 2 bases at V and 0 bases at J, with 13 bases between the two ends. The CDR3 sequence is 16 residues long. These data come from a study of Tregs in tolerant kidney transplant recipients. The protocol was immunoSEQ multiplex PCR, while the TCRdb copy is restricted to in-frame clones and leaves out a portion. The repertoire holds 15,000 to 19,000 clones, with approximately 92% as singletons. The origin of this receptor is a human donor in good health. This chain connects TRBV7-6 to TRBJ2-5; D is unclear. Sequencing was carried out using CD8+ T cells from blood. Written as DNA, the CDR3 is TGTGCCAGCAGCTTAATCGCCTCTATGTACCAAGAGACCCAGTACTTC. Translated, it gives CASSLIASMYQETQYF.